This T cell receptor beta chain comes out of a study of cytomegalovirus exposure and HLA in healthy donors. General observations from the study: Cytomegalovirus association was listed for 150 to 200 TCR beta chains. CMV serostatus stood as the only immune exposure information on hand. When presence/absence was analysed, sequencing depth was taken to be roughly uniform across donors.

Worth noting for this clone: Its cognate antigen is unknown.

Vbeta (60) and Jbeta (13) primers were used in the PCR. The table came from immunoSEQ multiplex PCR; TCRdb's copy has only in-frame clones and leaves some out. The sample includes some 100,000 clones, around two thirds of them seen just once. The CDR3 length is 16 residues. The ends were cut back, 0 bases at V and 0 bases at J, with 9 bases in the middle. In germline, CDR1 is SGHRS, CDR2 YFSETQ. The rearrangement links TRBV5-1 to TRBJ2-2; TRBD1 might be the D (5 bases). This TCR was sampled from a human donor in good health. Sequenced input: PBMCs. DNA for the CDR3: TGCGCCAGCAGCTTGGGCAGGGCGTCGAACACCGGGGAGCTGTTTTTT. This sequence encodes CASSLGRASNTGELFF.